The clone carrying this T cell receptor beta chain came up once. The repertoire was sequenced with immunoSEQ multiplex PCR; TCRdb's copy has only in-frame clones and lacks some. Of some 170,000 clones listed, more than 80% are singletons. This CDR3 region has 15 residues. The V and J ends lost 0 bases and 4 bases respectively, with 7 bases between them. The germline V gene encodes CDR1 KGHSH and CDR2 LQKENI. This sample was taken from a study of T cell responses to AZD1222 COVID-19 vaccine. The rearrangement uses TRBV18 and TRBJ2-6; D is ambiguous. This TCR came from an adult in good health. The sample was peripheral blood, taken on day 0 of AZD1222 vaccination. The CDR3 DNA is TGTGCCAGCTCACCACCGGGGTCCGGGGCCAACGTCCTGACTTTC. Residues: CASSPPGSGANVLTF.